These 5 T cell receptor beta chains were all obtained from the same sample, sequenced in a study of blood T cell repertoires in COVID-19 (dated by TCRdb to about 2020). Library creation used the immunoSEQ multiplex PCR assay. TCRdb carries this immuneACCESS record with in-frame sequences only. Its versions omit some clonotypes, under half of them owing to an unresolved V gene in the studies checked, with the rest unexplained. The sample table holds some 89,000 clones, of which 89% were seen once. Clones ranked in the top ten supply approximately 2% of the sample. The specimen was peripheral blood. These TCRs come from a middle-aged man with acute or convalescent COVID-19.

This sequence joins TRBV24-1 and TRBJ1-1; a weak D match, TRBD1 (6 bases). The CDR3 loop spans 13 amino acids. The germline CDR1 and CDR2 sequences are KGHDR and SFDVKD. The V end was cut by 1 base, the J end by 7 bases, with 9 bases between. Here the CDR3 reads CATSDLRGSEAFF. The CDR3 DNA reads TGTGCCACCAGTGATTTAAGGGGGAGTGAAGCTTTCTTT.

This rearrangement joins TRBV12-2 to TRBJ1-1; the table calls TRBD1, which could not be checked here. TRBV12-2 is described as a pseudogene. This CDR3 has 13 residues. The CDR3 DNA follows: TGTGCAAGCCGACAGGGGGCTTGTACTGAAGCTTTCTTT. Translating it yields CASRQGACTEAFF.

This CDR3 reads CASSATDSGNTIYF. The CDR3 DNA is TGTGCCAGCAGCGCGACAGACTCTGGAAACACCATATATTTT. This sequence joins TRBV9 and TRBJ1-3, with D maybe TRBD1 (5 bases). Germline V gives CDR1 SGDLS, CDR2 YYNGEE. CDR3 length: 14 residues. Trimming took 3 bases from V and 0 from J, leaving 7 bases between them.

The chain recombines TRBV4-2 with TRBJ2-2; TRBD2 might be the D (5 bases). CDR1 is LGHNA and CDR2 is YNFKEQ in the germline V gene. The CDR3 contains 15 residues. With 0 bases removed from V and 6 bases from J, the gap between germline ends came to 11 bases. This chain's CDR3 is CASSQDESGAGELFF. The CDR3 DNA is TGTGCCAGCAGCCAAGATGAATCCGGGGCCGGGGAGCTGTTTTTT.

V is TRBV19 and J is TRBJ2-2, with 7 bases identical to TRBD2. The germline V gene has CDR1 LNHDA and CDR2 SQIVND (reference sequence). Trimming removed 4 bases from V and 7 bases from J; junction bases left unmatched: 0. CDR3 length: 12 residues. CDR3 nucleotide sequence: TGTGCCAGTAGTACTAGCGGCGGGGAGCTGTTTTTT. This sequence encodes CASSTSGGELFF.